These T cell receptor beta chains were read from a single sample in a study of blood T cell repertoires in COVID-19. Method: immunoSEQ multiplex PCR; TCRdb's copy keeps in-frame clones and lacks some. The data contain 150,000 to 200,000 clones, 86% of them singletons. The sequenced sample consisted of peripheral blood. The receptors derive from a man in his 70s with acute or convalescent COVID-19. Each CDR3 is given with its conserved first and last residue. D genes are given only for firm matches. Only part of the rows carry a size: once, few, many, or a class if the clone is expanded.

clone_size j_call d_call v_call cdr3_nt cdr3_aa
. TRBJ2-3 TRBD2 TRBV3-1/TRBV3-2 TGTGCCAGCAGCGTAACTAGCGGGAGGGCCTGGGATACGCAGTATTTT CASSVTSGRAWDTQYF
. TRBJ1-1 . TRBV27 TGTGCCACGATCCGATCGGGGGGTTCTGAAGCTTTCTTT CATIRSGGSEAFF
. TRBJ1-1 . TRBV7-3 TGTGCCAGCAGCCCGACTGATGGAGGGTACACTGAAGCTTTCTTT CASSPTDGGYTEAFF
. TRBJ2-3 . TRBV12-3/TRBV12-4 TGTGCCAGCAGTTTAGCGGGGGGAGATACGCAGTATTTT CASSLAGGDTQYF
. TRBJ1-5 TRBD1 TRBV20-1 TGCAGTGCTAGTGGACAGGGTAGAGGACAGCCCCAGCATTTT CSASGQGRGQPQHF
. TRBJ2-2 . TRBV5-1 TGCGCCAGCAGCTTGGCCCAGGGGGGCTACGGGGAGCTGTTTTTT CASSLAQGGYGELFF
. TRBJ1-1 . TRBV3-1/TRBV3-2 TGTGCCAGCAGCCAGTCGCGAGTAGCTTTCTTT CASSQSRVAFF
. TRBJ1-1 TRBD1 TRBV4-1 TGCGCCAGCAGCCACCCGGACAGGCTGAACACTGAAGCTTTCTTT CASSHPDRLNTEAFF
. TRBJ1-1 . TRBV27 TGTGCCAGCAGGTGGGGGGTAGGTTGGGACACTGAAGCTTTCTTT CASRWGVGWDTEAFF
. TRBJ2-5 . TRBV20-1 TGCAGTGCTAGTTCGCCTAACCAAGAGACCCAGTACTTC CSASSPNQETQYF
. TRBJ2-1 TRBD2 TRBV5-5 TGTGCCAGCAGCCTCGGGATAGCGGGATACAATGAGCAGTTCTTC CASSLGIAGYNEQFF
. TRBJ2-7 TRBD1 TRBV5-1 TGCGCCAGCAGCCCGGGACAGGGGAATTACGAGCAGTACTTC CASSPGQGNYEQYF
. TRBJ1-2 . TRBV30 TGTGCCTGTCCAAAAGAGTCGACAGCTAACTATGGCTACACCTTC CACPKESTANYGYTF
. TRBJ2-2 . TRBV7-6 TGTGCCAGCAGCGTAATCGACTACCCTAACACCGGGGAGCTGTTTTTT CASSVIDYPNTGELFF
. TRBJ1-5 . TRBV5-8 TGTGCCAGCAGCTCTCTATGGGGGGACCAGCCCCAGCATTTT CASSSLWGDQPQHF
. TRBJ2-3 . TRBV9 TGTGCCAGCTCCAACGGGAACACAGATACGCAGTATTTT CASSNGNTDTQYF
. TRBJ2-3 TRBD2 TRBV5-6 TGTGCCAGCAGCTTCGGGGGGACTAGCACAGATACGCAGTATTTT CASSFGGTSTDTQYF
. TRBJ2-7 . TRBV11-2 TGTGCCAGCAGACGACAGGGAGGATCCTACGAGCAGTACTTC CASRRQGGSYEQYF
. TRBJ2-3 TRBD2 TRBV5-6 TGTGCCAGCAGCTGGGCGCGGGGGTCCAACACAGATACGCAGTATTTT CASSWARGSNTDTQYF
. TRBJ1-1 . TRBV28 TGTGCCAGCAGTTTCCCGCGAGGCATGAACACTGAAGCTTTCTTT CASSFPRGMNTEAFF
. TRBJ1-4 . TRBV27 TGTGCCAGCAGTTCTGTAGCAACTAATGAAAAACTGTTTTTT CASSSVATNEKLFF
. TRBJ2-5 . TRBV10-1 TGCGCCAGCAGTGAGTCGACTGGCCGAGAGACCCAGTACTTC CASSESTGRETQYF
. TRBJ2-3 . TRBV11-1 TGTGCCAGCAGCTCAGGGTATTTTGGGCCAGATACGCAGTATTTT CASSSGYFGPDTQYF
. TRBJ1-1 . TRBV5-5 TGTGCCAGCGGCCGGTCAGGGTTGAACACTGAAGCTTTCTTT CASGRSGLNTEAFF
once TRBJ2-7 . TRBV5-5 TGTGCCAGCAGCTTGGGCGGTAGCTCCTACGAGCAGTACTTC CASSLGGSSYEQYF
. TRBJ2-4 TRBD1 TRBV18 TGTGCCAGCTCACCGCCGGGACAGGGAGAAAACATTCAGTACTTC CASSPPGQGENIQYF
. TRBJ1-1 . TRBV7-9 TGTGCCAGCAGCCCCCAGGGCGAAGCTTTCTTT CASSPQGEAFF
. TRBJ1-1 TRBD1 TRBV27 TGTGCCAGCCAGGGGGCGCTTTTTGAAGCTTTCTTT CASQGALFEAFF
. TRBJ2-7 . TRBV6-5 TGTGCCACCGAAGACGGGACATCGGGCGAGCAGTACTTC CATEDGTSGEQYF
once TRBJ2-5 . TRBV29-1 TGCAGCACCGGACAGAAGGAGACCCAGTACTTC CSTGQKETQYF
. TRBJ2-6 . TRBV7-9 TGTGCCAGCAGCCCCCAGAACGTCCTGACTTTC CASSPQNVLTF
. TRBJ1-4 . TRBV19 TGTGCCAGTAGTATCGCCCGGGGAGAAAAACTGTTTTTT CASSIARGEKLFF
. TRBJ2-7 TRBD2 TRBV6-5 TGTGCCAGCAGACAATCTAGCGGGAGGGAGGGGGAGCAGTACTTC CASRQSSGREGEQYF
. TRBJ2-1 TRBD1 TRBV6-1 TGTGCCAGCAGTGAAACAGGGGGCCTTGAGCAGTTCTTC CASSETGGLEQFF
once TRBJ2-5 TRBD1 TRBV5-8 TGTGCCAGCAGCTTGCGACAGGGGTTGCAAGAGACCCAGTACTTC CASSLRQGLQETQYF
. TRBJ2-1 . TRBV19 TGTGCCAGTAAACGCACTTTGTACAATGAGCAGTTCTTC CASKRTLYNEQFF
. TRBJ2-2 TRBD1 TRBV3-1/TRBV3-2 TGTGCCAGCAGCCAACAGGGGGCGCGTATCGGGGAGCTGTTTTTT CASSQQGARIGELFF
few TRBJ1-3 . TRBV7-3 TGTGCCAGTTCAGGGGACTCTGGAAACACCATATATTTT CASSGDSGNTIYF
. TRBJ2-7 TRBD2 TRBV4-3 TGCGCCAGCAGCCAAGATCCTAGCGGGGAGCAGTACTTC CASSQDPSGEQYF
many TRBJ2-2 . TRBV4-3 TGCGCCAGCAGCCCAAAGAGATCAGGGTACGGGCCCGGGGAGCTGTTTTTT CASSPKRSGYGPGELFF
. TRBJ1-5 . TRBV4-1 TGCGCCAGCAGCGATCGGGATTTTGGGGATCAGCCCCAGCATTTT CASSDRDFGDQPQHF
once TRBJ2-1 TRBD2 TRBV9 TGTGCCAGCAGCGTAGATGAAGCGGGGAGGGCGAACAATGAGCAGTTCTTC CASSVDEAGRANNEQFF
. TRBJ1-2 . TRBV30 TGTGCCTGGAGTAAATGGGGAGAAGCTAACTATGGCTACACCTTC CAWSKWGEANYGYTF
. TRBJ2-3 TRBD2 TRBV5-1 TGCGCCAGCAGCAATAGCGGGGCTAGCACAGATACGCAGTATTTT CASSNSGASTDTQYF
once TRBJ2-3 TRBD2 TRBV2 TGTGCCAGCAGTGCTGGGACTAGCGGGGGGGCCGCGGGAGATACGCAGTATTTT CASSAGTSGGAAGDTQYF
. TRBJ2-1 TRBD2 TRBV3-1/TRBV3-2 TGTGCCAGCAGTCGCGGGACTAGCAATAATGAGCAGTTCTTC CASSRGTSNNEQFF
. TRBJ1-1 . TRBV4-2 TGTGCCAGCAGCCACTTTCCAGGGGAGAGGAACACTGAAGCTTTCTTT CASSHFPGERNTEAFF
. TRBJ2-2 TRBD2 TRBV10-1 TGCGCCAGCAGTGACCCCGGGACTAGGCCCGGGGAGCTGTTTTTT CASSDPGTRPGELFF
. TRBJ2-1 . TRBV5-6 TGTGCCAGCAGCCCAGTCAACGGGGATGAGCAGTTCTTC CASSPVNGDEQFF
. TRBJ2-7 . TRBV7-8 TGTGCCAGCAGCCCCACGACAGTTTCCTACGAGCAGTACTTC CASSPTTVSYEQYF
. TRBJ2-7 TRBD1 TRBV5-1 TGCGCCAGCAGCTTGGGGGGACAGGGGAACTACGAGCAGTACTTC CASSLGGQGNYEQYF
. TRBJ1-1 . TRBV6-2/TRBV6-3 TGTGCCAGCAGTTACTCCGGTCGTACTGAAGCTTTCTTT CASSYSGRTEAFF
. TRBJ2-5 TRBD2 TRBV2 TGTGCCAGCAGTGAAATCATGGTAGCGGGGCGACTCCAAGAGATCCAGTACTTC CASSEIMVAGRLQEIQYF